This T cell receptor beta chain was sequenced during a study of human T cells and chemical hapten exposure. Study-level background: Per-sample variation in TCR yield stemmed mainly from small pooled library volume differences. Study-level findings and limits: Sensitizing with DPC caused no change in TCRs above 1 in 1000 frequency.

The library labeled individual cDNA molecules by adding unique molecular identifiers to them. In the original workflow: Sample-level TCR yields exhibited a median of about 91,000, with a range of about 23,224 to 690,600. TCRdb processed the 5' RACE reads anew with MiXCR; each CDR3 protein has one entry. These V and J calls rely on TCRdb rather than the paper's analysis. The data contain fewer than 150,000 distinct CDR3 sequences, roughly 18% of them seen just once; the ten biggest clones take up about 3%. The total RNA was obtained from whole blood that was not fractionated. The ends were cut back, 3 bases at V and 2 bases at J, with 17 bases in the middle. Germline V gene sequence: CDR1 MDHEN, CDR2 SYDVKM. The CDR3 spans 16 residues. This clonotype was found a few times. Its antigen is undetermined.

This chain joins TRBV28 and TRBJ2-7, with D maybe TRBD2 (5 bases). The sequence was collected from a human donor in good health. CDR3 DNA sequence: TGTGCCAGCAGTTTTGGAGTCGGGAATGACCCCTACGAGCAGTACTTC. Its protein product is CASSFGVGNDPYEQYF.